This T cell receptor beta chain was profiled in a study of OX40 agonist ivuxolimab in advanced cancers. At the level of the study: Patients were under 90% male with ages roughly 20 to 90, mean about 65. Study-level points and caveats: Among the nonresponders, some also had low normalized T-cell clonal expansion.

Trimming left V 3 bases short and J 6 bases short, with 8 bases between. The CDR3 contains 13 residues. Germline V gene lookup returns CDR1 SGHTA and CDR2 FQGNSA. Patients were ruled out by autoimmune disease history or systemic immunosuppression. Sampling times: baseline, cycle 4 day 1, cycle 7 day 1. Notes on this clone: Its antigen is still unknown.

Sequencing used immunoSEQ multiplex PCR; TCRdb keeps in-frame clones, though not all of them. The table includes tens of thousands of clones, approximately 91% detected once. The chain employs TRBV7-2 and TRBJ2-2, with D hard to call. The TCR was taken from an adult with an advanced solid tumor such as melanoma, head and neck, liver or kidney cancer. The sequencing used CD4+ or CD8+ T cells sorted from blood, collected in a trial of the OX40 agonist ivuxolimab. The CDR3 DNA follows: TGTGCCAGCAGCTTTTTCCCCTCCGGGGAGCTGTTTTTT. Amino acid sequence: CASSFFPSGELFF.